These 32 T cell receptor beta chains share one sample of origin, sequenced in a study of blood T cell repertoires in COVID-19. Data came from immunoSEQ multiplex PCR; TCRdb stores just in-frame clones and leaves some out. The top ten clones hold under 1.5% of a sample with about 400,000 clones, 86% of them seen once. The specimen was peripheral blood. The receptor set was obtained from a woman aged 30 to 39 with active or convalescent COVID-19.

The chain carries TRBV11-2 and TRBJ2-5; D may be TRBD2 (5 bases). Germline CDR1 SGHAT, CDR2 FQNNGV. V dropped 4 bases and J dropped 10 bases, with 13 bases sitting between them. The length of the CDR3 is 12 residues. As DNA, the CDR3 is TGTGCCAGCAGCTCCCAACCGGGAAGCCAGTACTTC. Its protein product is CASSSQPGSQYF.

This rearrangement joins TRBV7-6 to TRBJ2-2; a possible D gene is TRBD1 (5 bases). The germline CDR1 and CDR2 sequences are SGHVS and FNYEAQ. V lost 1 base and J lost 0, with 18 bases in between. The CDR3 sequence is 19 residues long. DNA of the CDR3: TGTGCCAGCAGCTTAGAGCCCCCCCGGGCAGGGACGAACACCGGGGAGCTGTTTTTT. It yields the protein CASSLEPPRAGTNTGELFF.

V usage is TRBV21-1 and J usage is TRBJ1-2; TRBD1, as called in the table, went unchecked against the DNA. TRBV21-1 is reported as a pseudogene. The CDR3 length is 16 residues. As DNA, the CDR3 is TGTGCCAGCAGCAAAGAGGGGGACAGGGCTAACTATGGCTACACCTTC. It yields the protein CASSKEGDRANYGYTF.

V is TRBV3-1 (or the pseudogene TRBV3-2) and J is TRBJ1-5; D gene ambiguous. The germline V gene has CDR1 LGHDT and CDR2 YNNKEL (reference sequence). V gave up 1 base and J gave up 4 bases, with 8 bases separating them. The CDR3 totals 14 residues. CDR3 in DNA: TGTGCCAGCAGCCAAGGACTTGCTAATCAGCCCCAGCATTTT. It translates to CASSQGLANQPQHF.

This sequence joins TRBV28 and TRBJ2-3, with a possible D match to TRBD2 (7 bases). The CDR3 length is 16 residues. V dropped 6 bases and J dropped 3 bases, with 19 bases sitting between them. Germline lookup yields CDR1 MDHEN and CDR2 SYDVKM. The DNA for the CDR3 is TGTGCCAGCAGGCCACGAATGGGGGGGCGAACAGATACGCAGTATTTT. Translated, it gives CASRPRMGGRTDTQYF. Variable domain in full (rest from reference TRBV28 and TRBJ2-3): DVKVTQSSRYLVKRTGEKVFLECVQDMDHENMFWYRQDPGLGLRLIYFSYDVKMKEKGDIPEGYSVSREKKERFSLILESASTNQTSMYLCASRPRMGGRTDTQYFGPGTRLTVL.

The V call is TRBV7-8, the J call TRBJ2-7; a weak D match, TRBD1 (6 bases). CDR1 SGHVS and CDR2 FQNEAQ come from the germline V gene. The V end lost 0 bases, the J end lost 0 bases, and 12 bases lay between the germline ends. This CDR3 contains 16 residues. DNA of the CDR3: TGTGCCAGCAGCTTAGCGCTGGGGGCCCACTCCTACGAGCAGTACTTC. This sequence encodes CASSLALGAHSYEQYF.

This clone has more than one count but fewer than ten. This chain joins TRBV20-1 and TRBJ1-2; D gene unclear. V lost 1 base to trimming and J lost 7 bases, with 7 bases between them. Germline assignment: CDR1 DFQATT and CDR2 SNEGSKA (reference sequence). This CDR3 contains 11 residues. The CDR3 sequence: CSARVPGGYTF. The CDR3, as DNA: TGCAGTGCTAGAGTCCCGGGTGGCTACACCTTC.

The gene calls are TRBV11-2 and TRBJ1-1, with a tentative D call TRBD1 (5 bases). Germline V gives CDR1 SGHAT, CDR2 FQNNGV. The V gene lost 4 bases and the J gene lost 1 base, with 10 bases spanning the gap. CDR3 size: 14 residues. The CDR3 region has the DNA TGTGCCAGCAGCTCAGGGTTTGGGAACACTGAAGCTTTCTTT. Residues: CASSSGFGNTEAFF.

This chain joins TRBV7-8 and TRBJ2-3; D uncertain. Germline V gene data show CDR1 as SGHVS and CDR2 as FQNEAQ. This CDR3 comprises 13 residues. V lost 4 bases to trimming and J lost 4 bases, with 9 bases between them. The CDR3 coding sequence is TGTGCCAGCAGCTCCCCCGGTCCAGATACGCAGTATTTT. This translates into CASSSPGPDTQYF.

The V call is TRBV11-3, the J call TRBJ1-6, with TRBD1 matching over 8 bases. The J segment lost 9 bases and the V segment lost 4 bases, leaving 5 bases of the junction unmatched. This CDR3 is built from 14 residues. Germline V gives CDR1 SGHNT, CDR2 YENEEA. The CDR3 spells CASSSGQGGSPLHF. CDR3 sequence (DNA): TGTGCCAGCAGCTCTGGACAGGGTGGTTCACCCCTCCACTTT.

The chain carries TRBV20-1 and TRBJ1-6, with D perhaps TRBD1 (5 bases). This CDR3 spans 11 amino acids. From germline, CDR1 is DFQATT and CDR2 SNEGSKA (reference sequence). Trimming pared 3 bases from V and 14 bases from J, leaving 11 bases between. The CDR3 DNA follows: TGCAGTGCTAGGACAGTTTCGTCCCTCCACTTT. As protein: CSARTVSSLHF.

This clone was observed once. The chain employs TRBV5-4 and TRBJ2-1; a weak D match, TRBD1 (6 bases). CDR3 length: 15 amino acids. From germline, CDR1 is SGHNT and CDR2 YYREEE (reference sequence). V lost 0 bases and J lost 8, with 15 bases in between. DNA of the CDR3: TGTGCCAGCAGCTTGGGGGATACAGGGTGGTATGAGCAGTTCTTC. This translates into CASSLGDTGWYEQFF. The full variable domain, rest sourced from reference TRBV5-4 and TRBJ2-1, is ETGVTQSPTHLIKTRGQQVTLRCSSQSGHNTVSWYQQALGQGPQFIFQYYREEENGRGNFPPRFSGLQFPNYSSELNVNALELDDSALYLCASSLGDTGWYEQFFGPGTRLTVL.

This clone was seen a single time. V is TRBV4-2 and J is TRBJ1-6; D might be TRBD1 (5 bases). CDR1 and CDR2 (germline): LGHNA, YNFKEQ. The CDR3 has 14 residues. Trimming took 1 base from V and 7 from J, leaving 8 bases between them. The DNA for the CDR3 is TGTGCCAGCAGCCAAGGCGACAGCAATTCACCCCTCCACTTT. Amino acid sequence: CASSQGDSNSPLHF.

This rearrangement joins TRBV30 to TRBJ2-7; maybe TRBD2 (5 bases). Germline V gene sequence: CDR1 GTSNPN, CDR2 SVGIG (reference sequence). Trimming took off 3 bases at V and 3 bases at J, with 9 bases between the two ends. The CDR3 contains 12 residues. Written as DNA, the CDR3 is TGTGCCTGGAGCGTAACTAGCTACGAGCAGTACTTC. Protein: CAWSVTSYEQYF.

On this clone: The identical CDR3 is also encoded by other nucleotide sequences in the sample. This chain joins TRBV12-3 or TRBV12-4 and TRBJ2-3; D may be TRBD1 (5 bases). V shed 4 bases and J shed 3 bases, with 5 bases lying between them. The CDR3 sequence is 12 residues long. CDR3 nucleotides: TGTGCCAGCAGTTCAGGGACAGATACGCAGTATTTT. Encoded protein: CASSSGTDTQYF.

The rearrangement uses TRBV20-1 and TRBJ2-7, with D maybe TRBD1 (6 bases). This CDR3 is built from 15 residues. The V end was cut by 3 bases, the J end by 0 bases, with 15 bases between. Per the germline V gene, CDR1 is DFQATT and CDR2 is SNEGSKA (reference sequence). The CDR3 sequence: CSASPLLDSSYEQYF. In nucleotides, the CDR3 is TGCAGTGCTAGTCCCCTCTTGGACAGCTCCTACGAGCAGTACTTC.

The chain is built from TRBV11-1 and TRBJ2-2; D gene unclear. This CDR3 has 12 residues. Trimming removed 10 bases at V and 5 bases at J, with 11 bases between. Germline lookup yields CDR1 SGHAT and CDR2 FQDESV (reference sequence). DNA for the CDR3: TGTGCCATATTAGTAGTTACCGGGGAGCTGTTTTTT. This gives the protein CAILVVTGELFF. Full variable domain (rest looked up from reference TRBV11-1 and TRBJ2-2): EAEVAQSPRYKITEKSQAVAFWCDPISGHATLYWYRQILGQGPELLVQFQDESVVDDSQLPKDRFSAERLKGVDSTLKIQPAELGDSAMYLCAILVVTGELFFGEGSRLTVL.

The rearrangement joins TRBV6-6 to TRBJ2-7; D is unresolved. This CDR3 is built from 15 residues. Trimming cost V 5 bases and J 0 bases, with 14 bases left between them. The V gene's germline CDR1 is MNHNY and CDR2 SVGAGI (reference sequence). The CDR3 here is CASSPGERSSYEQYF. CDR3 coding DNA: TGTGCCAGCAGTCCCGGCGAGAGGAGCTCCTACGAGCAGTACTTC.

V gene TRBV6-5 combines with J gene TRBJ1-6; 10 nucleotides line up with TRBD1. Germline V gene lookup returns CDR1 MNHEY and CDR2 SVGAGI. CDR3 length equals 16 residues. V trimming: 4 bases; J trimming: 4 bases; junction bases outside the gene matches: 4. The DNA of the CDR3 is TGTGCCAGCAGTTTTAGGACAGGGGGGTATAATTCACCCCTCCACTTT. Translation: CASSFRTGGYNSPLHF.

The rearrangement links TRBV7-9 to TRBJ1-4, with 10 positions matching TRBD1. From germline, CDR1 is SEHNR and CDR2 FQNEAQ (reference sequence). J lost 6 bases, V lost 2 bases, and 9 bases had no gene match. This CDR3 spans 17 amino acids. CDR3 sequence reads: CASSLIRDRGGDEKLFF. CDR3 DNA sequence: TGTGCCAGCAGCTTAATCCGGGACAGGGGTGGTGATGAAAAACTGTTTTTT.

The chain employs TRBV27 and TRBJ2-2; 8 nucleotides align to TRBD2. The junction had 8 bases not matched to a gene; V was cut back by 6 bases and J by 5 bases. Germline assignment: CDR1 MNHEY and CDR2 SMNVEV (reference sequence). The CDR3 consists of 15 residues. The CDR3 reads CASSQSGSGTGELFF. In nucleotides, the CDR3 is TGTGCCAGCAGCCAGAGCGGGAGCGGGACCGGGGAGCTGTTTTTT.

The chain links TRBV19 to TRBJ1-4; TRBD1 might be the D (5 bases). CDR3 length: 16 residues. Trimming left V 4 bases short and J 4 bases short, with 16 bases between. Germline CDR1 LNHDA, CDR2 SQIVND (reference sequence). CDR3 sequence (DNA): TGTGCCAGTAGTACGCCCGAGACAGCCTTTAATGAAAAACTGTTTTTT. Translation gives CASSTPETAFNEKLFF.

V and J are TRBV5-1 and TRBJ1-2, with a weak D call TRBD1 (5 bases). The CDR3 runs 13 residues. Germline-derived CDR1 and CDR2 are SGHRS and YFSETQ. The V and J ends lost 5 bases and 10 bases respectively, with 18 bases between them. The CDR3 sequence is CASRAATALNYTF. In DNA, the CDR3 is TGCGCCAGCAGGGCAGCGACAGCTCTAAACTACACCTTC.

This sequence joins TRBV6-6 and TRBJ1-1; 7 positions agree with TRBD1. Germline V CDR1 and CDR2: MNHNY, SVGAGI (reference sequence). There are 14 residues in the CDR3. J gave up 5 bases and V 6 bases, and 9 bases lay outside the gene matches. CDR3 protein: CASRLRQGWTEAFF. The CDR3 DNA follows: TGTGCCAGCAGACTCAGACAGGGATGGACTGAAGCTTTCTTT.

The V call is TRBV7-9, the J call TRBJ1-1, with a possible D match to TRBD1 (6 bases). The germline CDR1 and CDR2 sequences are SEHNR and FQNEAQ (reference sequence). The CDR3 extends over 17 amino acids. V was shortened by 3 bases and J by 4 bases, with 21 bases between the two germline ends. CDR3 coding DNA: TGTGCCAGCAGCTTGAAGGGGGACGTCTGGAAGGGCACTGAAGCTTTCTTT. Translating gives CASSLKGDVWKGTEAFF. Drawing the rest from reference TRBV7-9 and TRBJ1-1, the complete variable domain is DTGVSQNPRHKITKRGQNVTFRCDPISEHNRLYWYRQTLGQGPEFLTYFQNEAQLEKSRLLSDRFSAERPKGSFSTLEIQRTEQGDSAMYLCASSLKGDVWKGTEAFFGQGTRLTVV.

The gene calls are TRBV3-1 (or the pseudogene TRBV3-2) and TRBJ2-7; 9 bases match TRBD1. V lost 2 bases and J lost 5; bases outside the gene matches: 7. The CDR3 has 15 amino acids. The germline CDR1 and CDR2 sequences are LGHDT and YNNKEL (reference sequence). The CDR3: CASSQRTGVTHEQYF. CDR3 DNA sequence: TGTGCCAGCAGCCAAAGGACAGGGGTGACCCACGAGCAGTACTTC.

The chain joins TRBV7-2 to TRBJ1-3; D unclear. V lost 4 bases and J lost 4, with 11 bases in between. The CDR3 sequence is 14 residues long. Germline CDR1 reads SGHTA; CDR2 reads FQGNSA. CDR3 residues: CASSSFTQGNTIYF. The CDR3 DNA follows: TGTGCCAGCAGCTCGTTCACGCAGGGAAACACCATATATTTT.

In its sample, this clone was seen once. This chain uses TRBV6-5 with TRBJ2-7, with a possible D match to TRBD2 (5 bases). Deletions cut 7 bases from V and 3 bases from J, with 7 bases between. The CDR3 is 11 residues long. The germline CDR1 and CDR2 sequences are MNHEY and SVGAGI. The CDR3 region is CASKAVYEQYF. In DNA form, the CDR3 reads TGTGCCAGCAAAGCGGTCTACGAGCAGTACTTC.

The rearrangement links TRBV6-1 to TRBJ1-5; the D is unclear. The CDR3 runs to 13 residues. Germline CDR1 is MNHNS and CDR2 is SASEGT. Trimming shortened V by 3 bases and J by 6 bases, and 9 bases separated the two germline ends. This chain's CDR3 is CASSDLAAQPQHF. The CDR3 nucleotides read TGTGCCAGCAGTGATTTGGCGGCTCAGCCCCAGCATTTT.

The chain employs TRBV15 and TRBJ2-5; D remains ambiguous. CDR3 length equals 13 residues. The V gene's germline CDR1 is LNHNV and CDR2 YYDKDF (reference sequence). Trimming stripped 0 bases from V and 4 bases from J, with 6 bases between. CDR3 protein: CATSRDRGETQYF. Written as DNA, the CDR3 is TGTGCCACCAGCAGAGATAGAGGAGAGACCCAGTACTTC.

This chain links TRBV6-6 with TRBJ2-7; the match to TRBD1 covers 10 bases. The CDR3 has 16 residues. V lost 0 bases, J lost 6 bases, and 8 bases stayed unmatched. Germline CDR1 reads MNHNY; CDR2 reads SVGAGI (reference sequence). This CDR3 is CASSYSRDRGLGEQYF. For the CDR3, the DNA is TGTGCCAGCAGTTACTCTAGGGACAGGGGTTTGGGCGAGCAGTACTTC.

The chain combines TRBV6-4 with TRBJ1-1; TRBD1 aligns across 8 bases. The CDR3 consists of 16 residues. The germline V gene has CDR1 MRHNA and CDR2 SNTAGT. J lost 3 bases, V lost 6 bases, and 12 bases had no gene match. The CDR3 DNA is TGTGCCAGCAGGATCCGGGACAGGCGACAAGACACTGAAGCTTTCTTT. Translated, it gives CASRIRDRRQDTEAFF.